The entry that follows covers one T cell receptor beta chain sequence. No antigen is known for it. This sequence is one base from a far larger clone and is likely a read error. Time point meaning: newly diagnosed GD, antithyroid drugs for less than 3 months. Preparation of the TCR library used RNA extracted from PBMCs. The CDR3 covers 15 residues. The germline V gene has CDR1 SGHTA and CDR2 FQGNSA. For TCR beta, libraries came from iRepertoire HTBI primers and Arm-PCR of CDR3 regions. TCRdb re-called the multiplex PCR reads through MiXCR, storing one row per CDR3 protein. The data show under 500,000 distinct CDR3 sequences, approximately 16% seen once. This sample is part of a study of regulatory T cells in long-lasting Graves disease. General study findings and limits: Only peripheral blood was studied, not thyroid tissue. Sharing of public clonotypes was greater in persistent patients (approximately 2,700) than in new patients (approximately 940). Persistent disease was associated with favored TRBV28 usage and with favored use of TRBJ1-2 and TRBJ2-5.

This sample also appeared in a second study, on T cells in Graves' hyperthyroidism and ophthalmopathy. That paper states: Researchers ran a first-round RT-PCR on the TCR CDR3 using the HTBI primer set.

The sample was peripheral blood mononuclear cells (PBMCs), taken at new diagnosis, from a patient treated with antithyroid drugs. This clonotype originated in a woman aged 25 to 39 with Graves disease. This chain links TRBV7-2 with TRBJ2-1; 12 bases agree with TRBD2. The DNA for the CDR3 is TGTGCCAGCAGCTTGGGACTAGCGGGTTACAATGAGCGGTTCTTC. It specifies CASSLGLAGYNERFF.